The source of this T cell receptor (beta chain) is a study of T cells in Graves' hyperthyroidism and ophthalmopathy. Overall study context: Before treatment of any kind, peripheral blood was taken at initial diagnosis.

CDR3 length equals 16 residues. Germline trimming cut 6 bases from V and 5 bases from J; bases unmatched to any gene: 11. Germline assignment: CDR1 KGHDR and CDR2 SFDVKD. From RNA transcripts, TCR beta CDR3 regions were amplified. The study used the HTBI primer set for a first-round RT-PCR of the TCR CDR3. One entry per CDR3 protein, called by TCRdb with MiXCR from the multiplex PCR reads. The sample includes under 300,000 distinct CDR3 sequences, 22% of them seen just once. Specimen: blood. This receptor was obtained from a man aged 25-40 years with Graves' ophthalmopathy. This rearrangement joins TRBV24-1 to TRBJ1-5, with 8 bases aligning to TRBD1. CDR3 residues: CATSIQKAQGDQPQHF. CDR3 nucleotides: TGTGCCACCAGTATTCAAAAGGCACAGGGGGATCAGCCCCAGCATTTT.